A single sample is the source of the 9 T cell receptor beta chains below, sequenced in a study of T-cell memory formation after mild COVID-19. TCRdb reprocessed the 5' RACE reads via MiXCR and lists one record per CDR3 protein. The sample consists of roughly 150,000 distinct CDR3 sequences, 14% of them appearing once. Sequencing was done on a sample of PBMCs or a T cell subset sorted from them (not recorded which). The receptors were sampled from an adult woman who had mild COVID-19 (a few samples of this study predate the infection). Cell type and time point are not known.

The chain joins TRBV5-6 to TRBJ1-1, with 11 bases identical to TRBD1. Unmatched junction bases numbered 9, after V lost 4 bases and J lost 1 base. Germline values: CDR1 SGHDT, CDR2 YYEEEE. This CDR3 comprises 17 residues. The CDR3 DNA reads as TGTGCCAGCAGCATGGACAGGGGGCGCCTCAGGAACACTGAAGCTTTCTTT. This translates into CASSMDRGRLRNTEAFF. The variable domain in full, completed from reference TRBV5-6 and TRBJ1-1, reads DAGVTQSPTHLIKTRGQQVTLRCSPKSGHDTVSWYQQALGQGPQFIFQYYEEEERQRGNFPDRFSGHQFPNYSSELNVNALLLGDSALYLCASSMDRGRLRNTEAFFGQGTRLTVV.

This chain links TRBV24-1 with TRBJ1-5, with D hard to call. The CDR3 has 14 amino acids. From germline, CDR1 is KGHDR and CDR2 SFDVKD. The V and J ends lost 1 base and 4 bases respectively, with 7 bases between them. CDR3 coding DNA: TGTGCCACCAGTGATTTCGCCCGAAATCAGCCCCAGCATTTT. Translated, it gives CATSDFARNQPQHF.

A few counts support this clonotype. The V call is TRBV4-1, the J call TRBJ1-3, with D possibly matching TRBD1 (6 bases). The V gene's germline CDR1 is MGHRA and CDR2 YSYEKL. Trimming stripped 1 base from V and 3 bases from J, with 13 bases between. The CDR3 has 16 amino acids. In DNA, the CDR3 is TGCGCCAGCAGCCAAGGGACAGCCATAGGTGGAAACACCATATATTTT. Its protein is CASSQGTAIGGNTIYF.

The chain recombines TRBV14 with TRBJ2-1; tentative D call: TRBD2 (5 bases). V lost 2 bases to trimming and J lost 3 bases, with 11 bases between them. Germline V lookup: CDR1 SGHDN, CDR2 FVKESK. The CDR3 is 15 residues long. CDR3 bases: TGTGCCAGCAGCCAACGAGGGTCCAGCTACAATGAGCAGTTCTTC. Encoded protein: CASSQRGSSYNEQFF.

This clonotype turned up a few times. CDR3 amino acids: CASSYSGLEKLFF. The DNA of the CDR3 is TGTGCCAGCAGTTACTCGGGGCTTGAAAAACTGTTTTTT. The V gene is TRBV6-5, the J gene TRBJ1-4; a possible D gene is TRBD1 (5 bases). The germline CDR1 and CDR2 sequences are MNHEY and SVGAGI. This CDR3 comprises 13 residues. Trimming shortened V by 0 bases and J by 7 bases, and 6 bases separated the two germline ends.

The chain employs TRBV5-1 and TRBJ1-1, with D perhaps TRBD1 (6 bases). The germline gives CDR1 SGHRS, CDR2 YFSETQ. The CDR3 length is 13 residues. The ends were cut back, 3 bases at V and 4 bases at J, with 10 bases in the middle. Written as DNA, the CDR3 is TGCGCCAGCAGCTCCAGGGGAGGCACTGAAGCTTTCTTT. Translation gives CASSSRGGTEAFF.

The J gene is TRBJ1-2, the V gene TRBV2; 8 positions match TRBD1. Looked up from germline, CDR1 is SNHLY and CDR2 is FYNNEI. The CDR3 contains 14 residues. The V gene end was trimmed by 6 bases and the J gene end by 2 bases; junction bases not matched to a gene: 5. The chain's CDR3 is CASSRTGNNYGYTF. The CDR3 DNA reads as TGTGCCAGCAGCCGGACAGGGAACAACTATGGCTACACCTTC.

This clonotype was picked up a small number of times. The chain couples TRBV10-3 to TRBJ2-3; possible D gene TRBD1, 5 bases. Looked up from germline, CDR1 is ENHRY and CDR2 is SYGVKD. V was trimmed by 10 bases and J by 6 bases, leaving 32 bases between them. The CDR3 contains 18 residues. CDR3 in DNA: TGTGCCACCTCGGGCAGGGTCGGTGTGTTAATGGCGGTGGATACGCAGTATTTT. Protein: CATSGRVGVLMAVDTQYF.

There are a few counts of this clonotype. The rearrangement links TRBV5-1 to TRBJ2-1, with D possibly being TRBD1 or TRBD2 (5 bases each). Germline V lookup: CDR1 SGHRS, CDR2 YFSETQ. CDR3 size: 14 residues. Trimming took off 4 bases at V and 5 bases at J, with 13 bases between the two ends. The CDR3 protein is CASSRTGTDNEQFF. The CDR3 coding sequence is TGCGCCAGCAGCCGGACCGGGACCGACAATGAGCAGTTCTTC. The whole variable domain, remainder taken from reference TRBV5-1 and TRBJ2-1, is KAGVTQTPRYLIKTRGQQVTLSCSPISGHRSVSWYQQTPGQGLQFLFEYFSETQRNKGNFPGRFSGRQFSNSRSEMNVSTLELGDSALYLCASSRTGTDNEQFFGPGTRLTVL.